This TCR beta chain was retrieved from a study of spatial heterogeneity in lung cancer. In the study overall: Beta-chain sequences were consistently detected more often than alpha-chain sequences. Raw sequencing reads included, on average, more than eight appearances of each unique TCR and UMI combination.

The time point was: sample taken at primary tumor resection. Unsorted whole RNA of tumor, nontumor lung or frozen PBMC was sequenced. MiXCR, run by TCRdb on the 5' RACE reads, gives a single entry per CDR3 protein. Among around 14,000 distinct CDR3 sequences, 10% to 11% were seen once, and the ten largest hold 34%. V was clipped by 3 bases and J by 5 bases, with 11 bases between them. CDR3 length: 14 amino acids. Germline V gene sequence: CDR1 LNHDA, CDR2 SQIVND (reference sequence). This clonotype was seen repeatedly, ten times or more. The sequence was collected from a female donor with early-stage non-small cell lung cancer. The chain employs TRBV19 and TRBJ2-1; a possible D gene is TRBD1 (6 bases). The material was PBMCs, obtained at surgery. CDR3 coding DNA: TGTGCCAGTAGTATGTACAGGGAGAACAATGAGCAGTTCTTC. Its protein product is CASSMYRENNEQFF.